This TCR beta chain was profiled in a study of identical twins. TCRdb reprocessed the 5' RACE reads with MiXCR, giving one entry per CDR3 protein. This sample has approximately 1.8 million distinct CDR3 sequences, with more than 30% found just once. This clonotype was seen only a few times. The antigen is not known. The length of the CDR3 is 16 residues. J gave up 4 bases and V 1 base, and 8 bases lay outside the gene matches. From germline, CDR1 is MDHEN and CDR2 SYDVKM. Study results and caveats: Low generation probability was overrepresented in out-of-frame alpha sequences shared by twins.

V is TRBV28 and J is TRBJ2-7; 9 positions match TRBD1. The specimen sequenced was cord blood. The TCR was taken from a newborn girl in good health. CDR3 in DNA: TGTGCCAGCAGTTTATTGCCCGGGACAGGGAGATACGAGCAGTACTTC. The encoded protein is CASSLLPGTGRYEQYF.